This T cell receptor beta chain came from a study of blood T cells in healthy people across ages (dated by TCRdb to between 2014 and 2017). Broadly, across the study: In model experiments, template switching captured roughly one uniquely barcoded TCR beta cDNA molecule for every two T cells. Using the same blood draw, the study looked at two additional independent replicas of 1 million unique cDNA reads for two donors, one aged 18 to 30 and the other aged 80 or older. To avoid experimental bias, donors of different ages were distributed randomly across sequencing lanes. To track age-related changes in TCR beta repertoire diversity, the study relied on deep sequencing normalized with unique cDNA molecular identifiers. The donors were divided into four age groups: young (average approximately 17 years), middle-aged (under 40), aged (approximately 62) and long-lived (more than 75).

The protocol used for the library was 5' RACE. TCRdb names Illumina HiSeq 2500 as the instrument used. A second PCR of roughly 6 to 12 cycles was run with a J-beta primer mix and a sample-barcoded 5' primer. Each TCR beta cDNA molecule received a unique molecular identifier from a template-switch 5' adaptor carrying 12 random nucleotides. Each sample yielded at least 3 million CDR3-containing paired-end reads. First-strand cDNA was synthesized from all RNA with the Mint cDNA synthesis kit, primed by a TRBC-specific oligonucleotide. Following uracil-DNA glycosylase treatment, all cDNA underwent a first 18-cycle PCR with the universal primers M1SS and BC2_uni_R. The source study handled its data this way. Each sample was normalized by randomly selecting 1 million high-quality reads, each carrying a distinct molecular identifier. Reads with shared molecular identifiers were discarded instead of being binned into consensus sequences. MiTCR, set to a Q25 quality threshold and the strictest error-elimination algorithm, was used for CDR3 identification, clonotype clustering and error correction. A nonparametric unseen species model with Euler transformation was used to estimate lower-bound total TCR beta diversity. TCRdb trimmed the raw reads at Q25, called clones with MiXCR and kept productive beta chains. Rows are unified per CDR3 protein, each entry keeping the most common DNA and genes. The V and J calls were determined by TCRdb, not by the authors. In this sample the table shows approximately 670,000 distinct CDR3 sequences, around 43% of which occur a single time. About 30% of the sample comes from the top ten.

Broader findings and caveats from the paper: Estimates of total diversity based on one million sequenced T cells were regarded as lower bounds and as underestimates. Bulk unsorted PBMC profiling prevented conclusive comparison of naive and antigen-experienced compartments. Compared with the aged group, the long-lived group had more naive CD4+ T cells, fewer expanded clones and increased TCR diversity, suggesting age selection. As age increased, observed TCR beta diversity per million T cells dropped in a roughly linear way, and a significant reduction was already evident by age 40. A strong correlation was found between observed TCR beta diversity and the percentage of naive T cells measured by flow cytometry. The CMV infection status of donors was not known, potentially confounding age-related changes in expanded clonotypes.

The table lists this clonotype with a count of one. Its antigen remains unidentified. No much larger clonotype is one base removed from it; base qualities were not supplied. On its own, one read is weak support. Systemically healthy Caucasian individuals from Russia, 39 in total and aged roughly 6 to 95 years, were included as donors. Ten milliliters of peripheral blood were drawn from each donor into EDTA-treated Vacutainer tubes. Ficoll-Paque density-gradient centrifugation was used to isolate PBMCs, with at least 7 million per sample. Total RNA, at least 5 micrograms per sample, was extracted from PBMCs with Trizol reagent. Naive CD45RAhigh/CD27high T cell percentages were measured by flow cytometry on a PBMC aliquot from every donor. From its cysteine to its phenylalanine, the CDR3 spans 19 amino acids. Kept here is only the CDR3 DNA, which spans 57 bases and is read in frame from base 1. CDR1 and CDR2 are drawn from the germline V gene: KGHSH, LQKENI. Trimming accounts for 5 bases at V and 0 bases at J, while the number of junction bases matched to no gene is 12.

The rearranged chain carries TRBV18 and TRBJ2-6; TRBD1 matches 8 bases in the middle. This TCR was recovered from an elderly man in good health. Sample: blood. The CDR3 region has the sequence CASSTQGATRSSGANVLTF. The sequence in DNA is TGTGCCAGCTCAACTCAGGGGGCTACACGGAGCTCTGGGGCCAACGTCCTGACTTTC.